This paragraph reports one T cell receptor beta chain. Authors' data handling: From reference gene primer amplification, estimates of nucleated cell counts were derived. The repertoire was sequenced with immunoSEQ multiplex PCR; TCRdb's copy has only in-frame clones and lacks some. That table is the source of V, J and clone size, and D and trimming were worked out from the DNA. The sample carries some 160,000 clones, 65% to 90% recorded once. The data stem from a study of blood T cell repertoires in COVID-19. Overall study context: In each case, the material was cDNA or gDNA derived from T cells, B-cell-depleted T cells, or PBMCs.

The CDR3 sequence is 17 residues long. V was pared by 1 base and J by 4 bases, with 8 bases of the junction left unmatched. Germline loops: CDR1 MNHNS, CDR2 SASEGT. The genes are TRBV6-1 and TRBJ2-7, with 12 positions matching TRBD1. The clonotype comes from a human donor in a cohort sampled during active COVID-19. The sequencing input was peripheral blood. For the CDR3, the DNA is TGTGCCAGCAGTGAAGAGGGCGGGACAGGGGGCAGGTACGAGCAGTACTTC. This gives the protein CASSEEGGTGGRYEQYF.